This T cell receptor (beta chain) was sequenced in a study of blood T cell repertoires in COVID-19. Turning to the study itself: Some COVID-19 samples were acute and others convalescent; all came from the United States, Italy and Spain. T cells, B-cell-depleted T cells, or PBMCs provided the cDNA or gDNA that served as material.

In the original processing: Counts of nucleated cells, estimated from reference gene primer amplification, were obtained. Assay used: immunoSEQ multiplex PCR; TCRdb lists only in-frame clones, some missing. That table is the source of V, J and clone size, and D and trimming were worked out from the DNA. Of hundreds of thousands of clones listed, just over 85% are singletons. V shed 3 bases, J shed 5 bases, and the junction held 9 bases outside the gene matches. The CDR3 is 16 amino acids. Per the germline V gene, CDR1 is MDHEN and CDR2 is SYDVKM. The receptor's source is a man of 80 years or more with acute or convalescent COVID-19. The rearrangement uses TRBV28 and TRBJ2-2; 7 nucleotides agree with TRBD2. Sequenced: peripheral blood. The DNA of the CDR3 is TGTGCCAGCAGTTTTAACGGGGGGAAGGTGACCGGGGAGCTGTTTTTT. Residues: CASSFNGGKVTGELFF.